Presented here are 30 T cell receptor beta chains from one specimen sequenced in a study of blood T cell repertoires in COVID-19. The method was immunoSEQ multiplex PCR; TCRdb's version includes in-frame clones alone and lacks a portion of them. In the table there are about 200,000 clones, approximately 89% of which are singletons. Sequenced: PBMCs or T cells enriched from blood (not recorded which). The receptors stem from a woman aged 25 to 39 with acute COVID-19.

The chain's CDR3 is CAWSVTRIPYGYTF. CDR3 DNA: TGTGCCTGGAGTGTGACTCGAATCCCCTATGGCTACACCTTC. The genes are TRBV30 and TRBJ1-2; D is unclear. V shed 0 bases and J shed 4 bases, with 12 bases lying between them. The V gene's germline CDR1 is GTSNPN and CDR2 SVGIG (reference sequence). The CDR3 extends over 14 amino acids.

This chain joins TRBV6-5 and TRBJ2-1, with 10 bases fitting TRBD1. Trimming took 2 bases from V and 5 from J; bases not matched to a gene: 3. Germline assignment: CDR1 MNHEY and CDR2 SVGAGI. This CDR3 has 15 amino acids. The CDR3 DNA follows: TGTGCCAGCAGTTACCCGGGACAGGGGAACAATGAGCAGTTCTTC. This gives the protein CASSYPGQGNNEQFF.

Here the CDR3 reads CASSPPGGTEAFF. The CDR3 region has the DNA TGTGCCAGCAGTCCCCCGGGGGGAACTGAAGCTTTCTTT. The V call is TRBV6-5, the J call TRBJ1-1, with D perhaps matching TRBD1 (5 bases). Germline lookup yields CDR1 MNHEY and CDR2 SVGAGI. The CDR3 has 13 residues. The V end lost 5 bases, the J end lost 5 bases, and 12 bases lay between the germline ends.

The CDR3 loop is CASGSSSMLSETQYF. DNA for the CDR3: TGTGCTAGTGGTTCATCCTCTATGCTATCAGAGACCCAGTACTTC. The V call is TRBV12-5, the J call TRBJ2-5; D remains unclear. CDR3 length equals 15 residues. Trimming removed 4 bases from V and 4 bases from J, with 16 bases in between. CDR1 and CDR2 from the germline V gene are LGHNT and FRNRAP. Based on the CDR3 plus reference TRBV12-5 and TRBJ2-5, the full variable domain is DARVTQTPRHKVTEMGQEVTMRCQPILGHNTVFWYRQTMMQGLELLAYFRNRAPLDDSGMPKDRFSAEMPDATLATLKIQPSEPRDSAVYFCASGSSSMLSETQYFGPGTRLLVL.

The chain uses TRBV3-1 (or the pseudogene TRBV3-2) and TRBJ1-1; possibly TRBD1 for D (6 bases). The CDR3 spans 17 residues. Germline CDR1 reads LGHDT; CDR2 reads YNNKEL (reference sequence). V lost 0 bases and J lost 0, with 14 bases in between. In DNA, the CDR3 is TGTGCCAGCAGCCAAGATCGATTACAGGGCATGAACACTGAAGCTTTCTTT. Translating gives CASSQDRLQGMNTEAFF.

This sequence joins TRBV5-8 and TRBJ2-5; a weak D match, TRBD1 (6 bases). Between the trimmed V and J ends, which lost 0 bases and 4 bases, there was a span of 10 bases. Per germline, CDR1 SGHTS and CDR2 YDEGEE. The CDR3 loop spans 14 amino acids. The chain's CDR3 is CASSLAGDPETQYF. The DNA for the CDR3 is TGTGCCAGCAGCTTGGCAGGGGACCCAGAGACCCAGTACTTC.

The chain combines TRBV4-1 with TRBJ1-1; tentatively, D is TRBD1 (5 bases). Germline V gene lookup returns CDR1 MGHRA and CDR2 YSYEKL. V lost 1 base and J lost 1, with 10 bases in between. The CDR3 has 15 residues. In DNA, the CDR3 is TGCGCCAGCAGCCAAGCCGTACAGGCGAACACTGAAGCTTTCTTT. It is translated as CASSQAVQANTEAFF.

This clone showed up just once. The chain carries TRBV7-3 and TRBJ2-2; TRBD2 is a possible D gene (6 bases). The germline V and J ends were trimmed by 6 bases and 5 bases, with 16 bases remaining between them. The CDR3 has 15 amino acids. The germline gives CDR1 SGHTA, CDR2 FQGTGA. Here the CDR3 reads CASSLGGADTGELFF. CDR3 DNA sequence: TGTGCCAGCAGTCTCGGCGGGGCTGATACCGGGGAGCTGTTTTTT.

J is TRBJ1-2 and V is TRBV19, with TRBD1 matching 9 bases. Germline CDR1 is LNHDA and CDR2 is SQIVND (reference sequence). Germline trimming cut 1 base from V and 5 bases from J; bases unmatched to any gene: 8. This CDR3 has 16 amino acids. The CDR3 DNA sequence: TGTGCCAGTAGTATAGGCCCGGGACAGGGCGAGTATGGCTACACCTTC. It translates to CASSIGPGQGEYGYTF.

This chain links TRBV7-2 with TRBJ1-4; D is ambiguous. This CDR3 comprises 13 residues. Trimming removed 5 bases from V and 10 bases from J, with 14 bases in between. Germline values: CDR1 SGHTA, CDR2 FQGNSA. The CDR3 protein is CASSEGPEGKLFF. The CDR3 nucleotides are TGTGCCAGCAGCGAGGGCCCCGAAGGAAAACTGTTTTTT.

The genes are TRBV10-3 and TRBJ1-2; D call uncertain. This CDR3 is built from 12 residues. In germline, CDR1 is ENHRY, CDR2 SYGVKD. Trimming took off 8 bases at V and 3 bases at J, with 10 bases between the two ends. The CDR3 reads CAIPGVYYGYTF. CDR3 sequence (DNA): TGTGCCATCCCCGGGGTTTACTATGGCTACACCTTC.

This chain uses TRBV18 with TRBJ2-2; possible D gene TRBD2, 6 bases. The CDR3 runs 17 residues. V shed 3 bases and J shed 6 bases, with 20 bases lying between them. From germline, CDR1 is KGHSH and CDR2 LQKENI. The CDR3 is CASSPLRGEIEAGELFF. CDR3 coding DNA: TGTGCCAGCTCACCCCTCCGCGGGGAAATCGAAGCCGGGGAGCTGTTTTTT.

This chain connects TRBV12-3 or TRBV12-4 to TRBJ1-4, with 7 positions matching TRBD1. J was trimmed by 8 bases and V by 6 bases; bases with no gene match: 3. The length of the CDR3 is 12 residues. The CDR3 region is CASSQDREKLFF. In nucleotides, the CDR3 is TGTGCCAGCAGCCAGGACAGGGAAAAACTGTTTTTT.

The chain employs TRBV5-1 and TRBJ2-7, with 10 bases matching TRBD1. After removal of 0 bases from V and 2 bases from J, the junction contained 2 bases not matched to a gene. Germline assignment: CDR1 SGHRS and CDR2 YFSETQ. This CDR3 spans 15 amino acids. Here the CDR3 DNA reads TGCGCCAGCAGCTTGGTTGGGACAGGGGCCTACGAGCAGTACTTC. Its translation is CASSLVGTGAYEQYF.

This clone was detected once. The chain is built from TRBV6-2 or TRBV6-3 and TRBJ2-7; perhaps TRBD1 as D (6 bases). V was clipped by 7 bases and J by 0 bases, with 16 bases between them. The CDR3 is made up of 15 amino acids. Germline V lookup: CDR1 MNHEY, CDR2 SVGEGT. This CDR3 is CASTPTRDNSYEQYF. DNA for the CDR3: TGTGCCAGCACCCCAACCCGGGACAACTCCTACGAGCAGTACTTC.

The J gene is TRBJ1-2, the V gene TRBV5-4; a weak D match, TRBD1 (6 bases). The germline V and J ends were trimmed by 3 bases and 2 bases, with 11 bases remaining between them. Germline assignment: CDR1 SGHNT and CDR2 YYREEE (reference sequence). There are 14 residues in the CDR3. CDR3 coding DNA: TGTGCCAGCAGCTCCCAAGACAGGAACTATGGCTACACCTTC. Translated: CASSSQDRNYGYTF.

The chain is built from TRBV7-7 and TRBJ2-5, with D possibly matching TRBD2 (5 bases). V shed 5 bases and J shed 2 bases, with 12 bases lying between them. The CDR3 runs 14 residues. In germline, CDR1 is SSHAT, CDR2 FNYEAQ (reference sequence). CDR3 protein: CASSGTGLQETQYF. The CDR3 DNA is TGTGCCAGCAGCGGCACCGGACTGCAAGAGACCCAGTACTTC.

V usage is TRBV5-8 and J usage is TRBJ1-4, with D possibly being TRBD1 (6 bases). The CDR3 is 18 amino acids. With 0 bases removed from V and 0 bases from J, the gap between germline ends came to 15 bases. Germline V gene data show CDR1 as SGHTS and CDR2 as YDEGEE. CDR3 sequence reads: CASSLGTAGASTNEKLFF. CDR3 sequence (DNA): TGTGCCAGCAGCTTGGGGACAGCCGGAGCTTCAACTAATGAAAAACTGTTTTTT.

The rearrangement uses TRBV4-1 and TRBJ1-4; tentatively, D is TRBD1 (6 bases). Germline V gene lookup returns CDR1 MGHRA and CDR2 YSYEKL. This CDR3 comprises 17 residues. Trimming took 0 bases from V and 8 from J, leaving 19 bases between them. Here the CDR3 reads CASSQEITGGFREKLFF. The CDR3 DNA reads TGCGCCAGCAGCCAAGAGATTACGGGGGGCTTTCGGGAAAAACTGTTTTTT.

This clone was seen only once. This chain links TRBV6-5 with TRBJ2-1; 9 positions match TRBD1. J was trimmed by 8 bases and V by 7 bases; bases with no gene match: 9. CDR1 is MNHEY, CDR2 SVGAGI, per germline. This CDR3 has 14 amino acids. The chain's CDR3 is CASKPGQGWDEQFF. CDR3 coding DNA: TGTGCCAGCAAACCGGGACAGGGCTGGGATGAGCAGTTCTTC.

The rearrangement links TRBV5-1 to TRBJ1-6, with a weak D call TRBD1 (5 bases). The CDR3 is 17 amino acids. Germline V lookup: CDR1 SGHRS, CDR2 YFSETQ. Trimming stripped 0 bases from V and 9 bases from J, with 19 bases between. The CDR3 DNA reads TGCGCCAGCAGCTTGGAAGGTACAGGCCAAATAAGTTCACCCCTCCACTTT. Translating gives CASSLEGTGQISSPLHF.

V and J are TRBV5-6 and TRBJ2-2; unclear D gene. Germline loops: CDR1 SGHDT, CDR2 YYEEEE. The CDR3 spans 14 residues. V lost 6 bases to trimming and J lost 8 bases, with 17 bases between them. In nucleotides, the CDR3 is TGTGCCAGCACACCCTTCATTTCGGTGGGGGAGCTGTTTTTT. Encoded protein: CASTPFISVGELFF.

CDR3 loop: CASGSSYNEQFF. CDR3 DNA sequence: TGTGCCAGCGGGAGCTCCTACAATGAGCAGTTCTTC. V and J are TRBV11-2 and TRBJ2-1; tentatively, D is TRBD2 (5 bases). The CDR3 covers 12 residues. Per the germline V gene, CDR1 is SGHAT and CDR2 is FQNNGV. Trimming pared 8 bases from V and 0 bases from J, leaving 5 bases between. The entire variable domain, with the rest obtained from reference TRBV11-2 and TRBJ2-1, is as follows: EAGVAQSPRYKIIEKRQSVAFWCNPISGHATLYWYQQILGQGPKLLIQFQNNGVVDDSQLPKDRFSAERLKGVDSTLKIQPAKLEDSAVYLCASGSSYNEQFFGPGTRLTVL.

The chain is built from TRBV3-1 (or the pseudogene TRBV3-2) and TRBJ1-1; D unclear. V gave up 3 bases and J gave up 2 bases, with 13 bases separating them. The CDR3 length is 15 residues. Germline CDR1 LGHDT, CDR2 YNNKEL (reference sequence). The DNA for the CDR3 is TGTGCCAGCAGCCACAGCGGACGGGGAAACACTGAAGCTTTCTTT. As protein: CASSHSGRGNTEAFF.

The chain is built from TRBV5-6 and TRBJ1-5; D might be TRBD1 (6 bases). Germline values: CDR1 SGHDT, CDR2 YYEEEE. With 3 bases removed from V and 2 bases from J, the gap between germline ends came to 12 bases. The CDR3 is 15 residues long. The CDR3 reads CASSYGQSGNQPQHF. Here the CDR3 DNA reads TGTGCCAGCAGCTACGGACAGAGTGGCAATCAGCCCCAGCATTTT.

This chain joins TRBV5-8 and TRBJ1-5, with 7 positions matching TRBD1. The CDR3 consists of 15 residues. Germline V gene lookup returns CDR1 SGHTS and CDR2 YDEGEE. The V segment lost 4 bases and the J segment 1 base; nucleotides outside the gene matches: 5. This CDR3 reads CASSTGVESNQPQHF. The DNA of the CDR3 is TGTGCCAGCAGCACAGGGGTGGAAAGCAATCAGCCCCAGCATTTT. The complete variable domain, with remaining parts taken from reference TRBV5-8 and TRBJ1-5, reads EAGVTQSPTHLIKTRGQQATLRCSPISGHTSVYWYQQALGLGLQFLLWYDEGEERNRGNFPPRFSGRQFPNYSSELNVNALELEDSALYLCASSTGVESNQPQHFGDGTRLSIL.

The chain employs TRBV7-8 and TRBJ1-5; maybe TRBD1 (6 bases). The CDR3 extends over 15 amino acids. Looked up from germline, CDR1 is SGHVS and CDR2 is FQNEAQ. The V and J ends lost 3 bases and 2 bases respectively, with 11 bases between them. CDR3 sequence (DNA): TGTGCCAGCAGCTTCCGATCAGGGGGCAATCAGCCCCAGCATTTT. It yields the protein CASSFRSGGNQPQHF.

Many counts were recorded for this clone. The chain combines TRBV6-5 with TRBJ1-5; a possible D gene is TRBD1 (5 bases). V dropped 8 bases and J dropped 4 bases, with 18 bases sitting between them. Germline CDR1 MNHEY, CDR2 SVGAGI. This CDR3 is 15 amino acids long. CDR3 sequence reads: CASEEMPGQNQPQHF. The DNA for the CDR3 is TGTGCCAGCGAGGAGATGCCCGGACAAAATCAGCCCCAGCATTTT.

The chain is built from TRBV18 and TRBJ2-2; weak D call: TRBD2 (5 bases). V lost 3 bases and J lost 7, with 21 bases in between. The CDR3 spans 17 residues. The germline CDR1 and CDR2 sequences are KGHSH and LQKENI. CDR3: CASSPRNGENVDGELFF. The DNA for the CDR3 is TGTGCCAGCTCACCCAGGAACGGGGAAAATGTGGACGGGGAGCTGTTTTTT.

The rearrangement joins TRBV7-9 to TRBJ2-7; tentatively, D is TRBD2 (5 bases). The germline V and J ends were trimmed by 5 bases and 2 bases, with 7 bases remaining between them. This CDR3 has 12 amino acids. Germline-derived CDR1 and CDR2 are SEHNR and FQNEAQ (reference sequence). The CDR3 here is CASSLGTYEQYF. For the CDR3, the DNA is TGTGCCAGCAGCCTCGGGACCTACGAGCAGTACTTC.